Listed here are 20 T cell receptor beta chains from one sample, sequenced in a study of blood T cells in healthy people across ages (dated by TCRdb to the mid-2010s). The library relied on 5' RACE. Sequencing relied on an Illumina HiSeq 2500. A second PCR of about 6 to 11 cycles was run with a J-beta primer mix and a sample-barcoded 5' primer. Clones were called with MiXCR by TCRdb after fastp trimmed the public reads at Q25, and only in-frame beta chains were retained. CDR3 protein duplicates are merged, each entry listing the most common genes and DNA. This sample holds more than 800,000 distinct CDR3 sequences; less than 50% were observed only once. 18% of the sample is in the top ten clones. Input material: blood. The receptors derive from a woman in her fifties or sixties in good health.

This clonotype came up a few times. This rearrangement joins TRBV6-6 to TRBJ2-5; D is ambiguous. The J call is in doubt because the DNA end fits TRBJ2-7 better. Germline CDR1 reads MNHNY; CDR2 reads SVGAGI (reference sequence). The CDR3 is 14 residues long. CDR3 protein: CASRRTTVSYEQYF. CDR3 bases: TGTGCCAGCAGGCGGACGACTGTCTCCTACGAGCAGTACTTC.

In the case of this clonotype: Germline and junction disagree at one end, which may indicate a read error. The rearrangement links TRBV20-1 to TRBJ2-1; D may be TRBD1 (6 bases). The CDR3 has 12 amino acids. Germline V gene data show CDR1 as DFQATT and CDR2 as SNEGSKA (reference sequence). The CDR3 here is CGAKQGYNEQFF. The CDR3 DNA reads TGCGGTGCTAAACAGGGCTACAATGAGCAGTTCTTC.

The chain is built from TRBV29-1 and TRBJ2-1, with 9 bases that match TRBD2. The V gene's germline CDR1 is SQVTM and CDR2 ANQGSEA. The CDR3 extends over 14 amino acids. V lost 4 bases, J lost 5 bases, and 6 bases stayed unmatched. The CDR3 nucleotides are TGCAGCGTTGTGCCCGGGACTAGCAACAATGAGCAGTTCTTC. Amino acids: CSVVPGTSNNEQFF.

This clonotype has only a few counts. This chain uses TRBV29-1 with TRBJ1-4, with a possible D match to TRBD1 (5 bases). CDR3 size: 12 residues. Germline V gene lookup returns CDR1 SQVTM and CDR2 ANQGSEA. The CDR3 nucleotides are TGCATGGTCGGGGGGGGAGATGAAAAACTGTTTTTT. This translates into CMVGGGDEKLFF.

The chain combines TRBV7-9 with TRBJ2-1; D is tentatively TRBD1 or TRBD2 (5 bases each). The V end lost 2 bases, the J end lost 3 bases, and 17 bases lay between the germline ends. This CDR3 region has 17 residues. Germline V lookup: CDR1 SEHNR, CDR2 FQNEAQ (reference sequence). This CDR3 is CASSLPLAGRHYNEQFF. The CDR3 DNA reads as TGTGCCAGCAGCTTACCGCTTGCAGGGAGACACTACAATGAGCAGTTCTTC.

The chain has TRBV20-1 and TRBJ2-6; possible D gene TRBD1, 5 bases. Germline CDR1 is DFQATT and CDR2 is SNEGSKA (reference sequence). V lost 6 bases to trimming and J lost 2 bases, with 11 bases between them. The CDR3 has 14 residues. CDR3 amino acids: CSANLGAGANVLTF. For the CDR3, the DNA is TGCAGTGCAAACCTAGGGGCTGGGGCCAACGTCCTGACTTTC.

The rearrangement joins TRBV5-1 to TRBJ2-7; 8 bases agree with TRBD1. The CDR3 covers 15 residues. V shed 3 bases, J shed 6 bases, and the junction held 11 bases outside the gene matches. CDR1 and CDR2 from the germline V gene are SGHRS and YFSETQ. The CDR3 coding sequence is TGCGCCAGCAGCTCGCAAACTCACACAGGGGGCGAGCAGTACTTC. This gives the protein CASSSQTHTGGEQYF.

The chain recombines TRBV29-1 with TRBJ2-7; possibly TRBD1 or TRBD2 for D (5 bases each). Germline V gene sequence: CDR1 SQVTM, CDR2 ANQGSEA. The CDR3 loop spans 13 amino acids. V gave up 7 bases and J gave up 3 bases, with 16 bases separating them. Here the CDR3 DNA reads TGCAGCGCCGCCGGGACGGTGGGCTACGAGCAGTACTTC. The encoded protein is CSAAGTVGYEQYF.

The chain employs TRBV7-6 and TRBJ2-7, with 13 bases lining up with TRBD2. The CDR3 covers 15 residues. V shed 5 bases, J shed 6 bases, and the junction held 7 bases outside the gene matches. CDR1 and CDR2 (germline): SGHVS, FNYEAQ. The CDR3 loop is CASSPTGTSGIEQYF. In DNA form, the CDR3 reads TGTGCCAGCAGCCCAACCGGGACTAGCGGGATCGAGCAGTACTTC.

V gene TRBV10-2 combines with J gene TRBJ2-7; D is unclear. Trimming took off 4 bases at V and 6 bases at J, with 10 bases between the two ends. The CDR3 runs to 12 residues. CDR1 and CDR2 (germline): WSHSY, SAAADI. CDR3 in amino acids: CASSGQIGEQYF. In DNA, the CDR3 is TGCGCCAGCAGTGGCCAGATTGGCGAGCAGTACTTC.

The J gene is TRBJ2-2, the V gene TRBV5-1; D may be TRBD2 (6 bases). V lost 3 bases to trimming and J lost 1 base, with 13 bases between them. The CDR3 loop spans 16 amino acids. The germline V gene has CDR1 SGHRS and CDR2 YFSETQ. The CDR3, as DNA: TGCGCCAGCAGCTGGGCCGGGACTCAGAACACCGGGGAGCTGTTTTTT. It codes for CASSWAGTQNTGELFF.

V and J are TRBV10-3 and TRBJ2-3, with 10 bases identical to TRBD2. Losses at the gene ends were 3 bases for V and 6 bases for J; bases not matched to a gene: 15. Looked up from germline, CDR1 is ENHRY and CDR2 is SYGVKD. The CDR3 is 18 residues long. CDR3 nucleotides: TGTGCCATCAGTGACTTCGCGGCTAGCGGGAGCAATTTGGATACGCAGTATTTT. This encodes CAISDFAASGSNLDTQYF.

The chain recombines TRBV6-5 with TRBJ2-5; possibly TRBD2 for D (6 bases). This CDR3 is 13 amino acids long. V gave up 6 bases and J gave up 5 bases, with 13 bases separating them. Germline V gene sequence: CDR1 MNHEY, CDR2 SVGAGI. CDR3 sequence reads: CASREGSRETQYF. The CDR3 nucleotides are TGTGCCAGCAGGGAGGGGTCGCGGGAGACCCAGTACTTC.

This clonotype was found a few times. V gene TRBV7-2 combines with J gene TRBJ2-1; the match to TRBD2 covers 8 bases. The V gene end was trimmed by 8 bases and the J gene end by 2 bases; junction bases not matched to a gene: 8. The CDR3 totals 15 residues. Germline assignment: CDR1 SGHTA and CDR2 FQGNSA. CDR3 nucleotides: TGTGCCAGCCGAGCGGGAGTTTGGCCCTACAATGAGCAGTTCTTC. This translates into CASRAGVWPYNEQFF.

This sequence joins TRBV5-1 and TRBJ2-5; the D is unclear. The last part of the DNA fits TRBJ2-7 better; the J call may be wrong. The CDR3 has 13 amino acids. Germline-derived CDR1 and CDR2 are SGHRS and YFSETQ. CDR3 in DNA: TGCGCCAGCAGCTTGGACTACCGCTACGAGCAGTACTTC. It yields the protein CASSLDYRYEQYF.

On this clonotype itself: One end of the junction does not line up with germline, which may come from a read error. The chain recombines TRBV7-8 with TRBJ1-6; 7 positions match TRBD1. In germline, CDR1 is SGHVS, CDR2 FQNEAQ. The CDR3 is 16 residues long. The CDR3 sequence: CASSLPMTGYNSPPHF. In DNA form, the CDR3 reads TGTGCCAGCAGCTTACCTATGACAGGGTATAATTCACCCCCCCACTTT.

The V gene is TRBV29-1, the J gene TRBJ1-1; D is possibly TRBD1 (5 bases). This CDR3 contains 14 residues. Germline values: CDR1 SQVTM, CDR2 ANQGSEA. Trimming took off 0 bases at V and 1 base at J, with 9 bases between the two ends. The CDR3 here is CSVEEGGWNTEAFF. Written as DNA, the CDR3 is TGCAGCGTTGAAGAGGGGGGATGGAACACTGAAGCTTTCTTT.

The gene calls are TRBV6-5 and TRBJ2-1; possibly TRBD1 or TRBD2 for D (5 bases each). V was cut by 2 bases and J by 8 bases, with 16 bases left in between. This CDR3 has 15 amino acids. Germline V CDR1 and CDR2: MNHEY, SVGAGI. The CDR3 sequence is CASSYGTPMGDEQFF. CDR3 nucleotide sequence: TGTGCCAGCAGTTACGGGACCCCCATGGGCGATGAGCAGTTCTTC.

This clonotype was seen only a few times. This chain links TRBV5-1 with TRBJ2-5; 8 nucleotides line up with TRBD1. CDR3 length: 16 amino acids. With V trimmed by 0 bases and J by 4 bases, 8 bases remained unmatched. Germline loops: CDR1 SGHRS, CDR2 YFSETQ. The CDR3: CASSLASGGAGETQYF. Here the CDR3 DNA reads TGCGCCAGCAGCTTGGCCTCAGGGGGCGCCGGAGAGACCCAGTACTTC.

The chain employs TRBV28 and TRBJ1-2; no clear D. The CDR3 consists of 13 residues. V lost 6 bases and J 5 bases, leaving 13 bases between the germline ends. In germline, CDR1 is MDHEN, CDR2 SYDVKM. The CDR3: CASSQKVPYGYTF. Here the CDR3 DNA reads TGTGCCAGCAGCCAAAAGGTGCCTTATGGCTACACCTTC.